This record covers a single T cell receptor beta chain. Its antigen is not identified. The data were obtained in a study of T cell repertoires in cytomegalovirus infection. Study-wide background: Public TCR beta signatures indicated both CMV infection and matching HLA type. Study-wide findings and caveats: CMV-specific TCR beta clonotypes restricted by HLA-C were the ones dominating the ex vivo response. The cumulative frequency of public TCR beta families distinguished individuals who carried CMV together with the relevant HLA.

The CDR3 contains 16 residues. J was trimmed by 6 bases and V by 5 bases; bases with no gene match: 13. The germline CDR1 and CDR2 sequences are SGHTA and FQGNSA. TCRdb re-called the reads through MiXCR, storing one row per CDR3 protein. This sample has around 550,000 distinct CDR3 sequences, with around a quarter found just once. The sample was PBMCs. The rearrangement joins TRBV7-2 to TRBJ2-3; TRBD2 aligns across 8 bases. The sequence was collected from a human donor in good health (CMV status not recorded). Some clones in this sample may be carry-over from other donors' samples. The CDR3 sequence is CASSLQPRRGGDTQYF. The CDR3 DNA follows: TGTGCCAGCAGCCTACAGCCCCGACGGGGGGGCGATACGCAGTATTTT.